This T cell receptor (beta chain) was captured by sequencing in a study of beta chain features in type 1 diabetes. Study-wide context: In age, gender and cell yields, patients were similar to healthy donors. Study results and limitations: At VDJ recombination sites, type 1 diabetes patients had fewer insertions and more deleted nucleotides. Sequencing from cDNA could over-represent high-TCR-expressing cells. PCR could preferentially amplify shorter templates, alike in patients and controls.

Comments on this clone: The antigen is undetermined.

Trimming stripped 3 bases from V and 3 bases from J, with 18 bases between. The germline V gene encodes CDR1 SGHTA and CDR2 FQGNSA. This CDR3 is 16 amino acids long. Reverse transcribing all isolated RNA meant expressed TCRB transcripts were sequenced. The table came from immunoSEQ multiplex PCR; TCRdb's copy has only in-frame clones and leaves some out. Found here are fewer than 200,000 clones, more than 10% of them singletons; the top ten hold around 0.63%. The sequenced sample consisted of central memory CD4+ T cells from blood. The gene calls are TRBV7-2 and TRBJ2-7; a possible D gene is TRBD1 (5 bases). This receptor was identified in a young woman in good health. This CDR3 reads CASSLDGAFVNYEQYF. The CDR3 region has the DNA TGTGCCAGCAGCTTGGATGGGGCGTTTGTGAACTACGAGCAGTACTTC. The full variable domain, with the rest looked up from reference TRBV7-2 and TRBJ2-7, is GAGVSQSPSNKVTEKGKDVELRCDPISGHTALYWYRQSLGQGLEFLIYFQGNSAPDKSGLPSDRFSAERTGGSVSTLTIQRTQQEDSAVYLCASSLDGAFVNYEQYFGPGTRLTVT.